The 24 T cell receptor beta chains reported below all come from one sample, sequenced in a study of T cell responses to AZD1222 COVID-19 vaccine. Generated by immunoSEQ multiplex PCR, the TCRdb table keeps only in-frame clones and is missing some. The data contain around 110,000 clones, around 92% of them singletons. The source was peripheral blood, collected 28 days after the second AZD1222 dose. These receptors were obtained from an adult who received the AZD1222 COVID-19 vaccine.

The rearrangement uses TRBV2 and TRBJ1-1; 7 bases are a match to TRBD1. V trimming: 6 bases; J trimming: 7 bases; junction bases outside the gene matches: 2. The germline CDR1 and CDR2 sequences are SNHLY and FYNNEI. This CDR3 region has 11 residues. The CDR3: CASRWTGEAFF. CDR3 DNA: TGTGCCAGCAGGTGGACAGGTGAAGCTTTCTTT.

This chain joins TRBV3-1 (or the pseudogene TRBV3-2) and TRBJ2-7; D may correspond to TRBD1 or TRBD2 (5 bases each). V lost 3 bases and J 3 bases, leaving 9 bases between the germline ends. The germline V gene encodes CDR1 LGHDT and CDR2 YNNKEL (reference sequence). CDR3 length: 13 residues. CDR3 sequence reads: CASSQRGHYEQYF. In DNA form, the CDR3 reads TGTGCCAGCAGCCAGAGGGGCCACTACGAGCAGTACTTC.

This clone came up once. V is TRBV10-2 and J is TRBJ2-7, with TRBD1 identical over 8 bases. Trimming removed 2 bases from V and 5 bases from J; junction bases left unmatched: 5. The CDR3 length is 14 residues. CDR1 and CDR2 from the germline V gene are WSHSY and SAAADI. CDR3 residues: CASSERDRFHEQYF. CDR3 bases: TGCGCCAGCAGTGAGCGGGACAGGTTCCACGAGCAGTACTTC.

The gene calls are TRBV7-2 and TRBJ1-2, with D perhaps matching TRBD1 (5 bases). The CDR3 has 15 amino acids. Looked up from germline, CDR1 is SGHTA and CDR2 is FQGNSA. The V end was cut by 5 bases, the J end by 4 bases, with 17 bases between. DNA for the CDR3: TGTGCCAGCAGCCCAAGGGACCGCGAGAGCTATGGCTACACCTTC. It is translated as CASSPRDRESYGYTF.

This clone appeared a few times. The chain employs TRBV7-9 and TRBJ2-2; D is unresolved. Germline V gives CDR1 SEHNR, CDR2 FQNEAQ (reference sequence). The ends were cut back, 2 bases at V and 5 bases at J, with 6 bases in the middle. CDR3 length: 13 amino acids. DNA for the CDR3: TGTGCCAGCAGCTTATTAGGGACCGGGGAGCTGTTTTTT. This encodes CASSLLGTGELFF.

This chain uses TRBV24-1 with TRBJ1-6; D ambiguous. The germline V and J ends were trimmed by 3 bases and 7 bases, with 18 bases remaining between them. This CDR3 contains 17 residues. CDR1 is KGHDR and CDR2 is SFDVKD in the germline V gene. CDR3 in DNA: TGTGCCACCAGTGATGGAATTCGACGCAAACTAAATTCACCCCTCCACTTT. Translated, it gives CATSDGIRRKLNSPLHF.

This chain joins TRBV25-1 and TRBJ2-2, with a possible D match to TRBD1 (6 bases). The V end was cut by 2 bases, the J end by 0 bases, with 13 bases between. From germline, CDR1 is MGHDK and CDR2 SYGVNS. The CDR3 sequence is 17 residues long. This chain's CDR3 is CASSETQGKTNTGELFF. The CDR3 nucleotides are TGTGCCAGCAGTGAAACTCAGGGGAAAACGAACACCGGGGAGCTGTTTTTT.

The chain links TRBV4-2 to TRBJ1-4; D perhaps matches TRBD1 (5 bases). The germline V gene has CDR1 LGHNA and CDR2 YNFKEQ. The CDR3 extends over 16 amino acids. The V and J ends lost 0 bases and 5 bases respectively, with 13 bases between them. For the CDR3, the DNA is TGTGCCAGCAGCCAAGATTGGGGACGGTGGAATGAAAAACTGTTTTTT. It codes for CASSQDWGRWNEKLFF.

The V and J genes are TRBV7-2 and TRBJ2-5; 8 bases line up with TRBD2. CDR3 length: 15 residues. Germline trimming cut 3 bases from V and 5 bases from J; bases unmatched to any gene: 8. The V gene's germline CDR1 is SGHTA and CDR2 FQGNSA. The CDR3 loop reads CASSLGSGSGETQYF. The CDR3 bases are TGTGCCAGCAGCTTGGGAAGCGGGAGCGGGGAGACCCAGTACTTC.

This rearrangement joins TRBV5-6 to TRBJ1-5; no clear D gene. Germline CDR1 SGHDT, CDR2 YYEEEE. CDR3 length: 11 residues. V shed 2 bases and J shed 6 bases, with 3 bases lying between them. CDR3 sequence: CASSFAQPQHF. CDR3 nucleotide sequence: TGTGCCAGCAGCTTTGCTCAGCCCCAGCATTTT.

CDR3 loop: CASSQAGLAGANTGELFF. In DNA form, the CDR3 reads TGCGCCAGCAGCCAAGCGGGGCTAGCGGGAGCCAACACCGGGGAGCTGTTTTTT. This sequence joins TRBV4-1 and TRBJ2-2; 10 bases align to TRBD2. Germline CDR1 is MGHRA and CDR2 is YSYEKL. CDR3 length equals 18 residues. The V segment lost 1 base and the J segment 2 bases; nucleotides outside the gene matches: 7.

This chain links TRBV5-6 with TRBJ2-5; D remains unclear. The CDR3 has 13 amino acids. Trimming took 1 base from V and 1 from J, leaving 5 bases between them. Germline-derived CDR1 and CDR2 are SGHDT and YYEEEE. The CDR3 spells CASSLSAQETQYF. The CDR3 nucleotides are TGTGCCAGCAGCTTGTCGGCCCAAGAGACCCAGTACTTC.

V gene TRBV21-1 combines with J gene TRBJ2-1; TRBD2, the D gene given by the table, was not confirmed from the DNA. TRBV21-1 constitutes a pseudogene. The CDR3 is 19 residues long. The CDR3 bases are TGTGCCAGCAGCAACAGAGTGGATAGCGGGTCTAGCTCCTACAATGAGCAGTTCTTC. This translates into CASSNRVDSGSSSYNEQFF.

This clone was seen just once. The chain recombines TRBV10-3 with TRBJ2-2; 9 positions agree with TRBD1. Germline loops: CDR1 ENHRY, CDR2 SYGVKD. CDR3 length equals 14 residues. The V gene end was trimmed by 7 bases and the J gene end by 4 bases; junction bases not matched to a gene: 4. The CDR3 loop reads CAIKDRGGTGELFF. The CDR3 bases are TGTGCCATCAAGGACAGGGGTGGCACCGGGGAGCTGTTTTTT.

This clone appeared once. The J gene is TRBJ1-5, the V gene TRBV28, with D tentatively TRBD1 (5 bases). The CDR3 spans 14 residues. Germline CDR1 reads MDHEN; CDR2 reads SYDVKM. V gave up 6 bases and J gave up 9 bases, with 18 bases separating them. CDR3 loop: CASSLPQAGTPQHF. The CDR3 nucleotides are TGTGCCAGCAGCTTGCCTCAGGCTGGGACGCCCCAGCATTTT.

This rearrangement joins TRBV7-8 to TRBJ1-2, with TRBD1 as a possible D gene (5 bases). Germline loops: CDR1 SGHVS, CDR2 FQNEAQ. This CDR3 spans 13 amino acids. V was shortened by 5 bases and J by 6 bases, with 13 bases between the two germline ends. The CDR3 sequence: CASSPRAGDGYTF. In nucleotides, the CDR3 is TGTGCCAGCAGCCCCAGGGCGGGGGATGGCTACACCTTC.

CDR3 in amino acids: CASTLAGGYNEQFF. The CDR3 coding sequence is TGCGCCAGCACTCTAGCGGGGGGTTACAATGAGCAGTTCTTC. This rearrangement joins TRBV4-1 to TRBJ2-1; 11 bases align to TRBD2. Germline V CDR1 and CDR2: MGHRA, YSYEKL. This CDR3 has 14 amino acids. V gave up 7 bases and J gave up 4 bases; unmatched junction bases: 3.

The V gene is TRBV27, the J gene TRBJ1-1; maybe TRBD1 (6 bases). Germline CDR1 reads MNHEY; CDR2 reads SMNVEV (reference sequence). The V and J ends lost 0 bases and 0 bases respectively, with 17 bases between them. CDR3 length: 18 amino acids. CDR3 nucleotides: TGTGCCAGCAGTTTATCGGTGGGGGCGCAAAGCATGAACACTGAAGCTTTCTTT. Its protein is CASSLSVGAQSMNTEAFF.

This clone came up once. The chain is built from TRBV18 and TRBJ2-2, with TRBD1 matching over 7 bases. The CDR3 is made up of 14 amino acids. From germline, CDR1 is KGHSH and CDR2 LQKENI. Unmatched junction bases numbered 1, after V lost 3 bases and J lost 3 bases. The CDR3 DNA reads as TGTGCCAGCTCACCCACAGGGGACACCGGGGAGCTGTTTTTT. It specifies CASSPTGDTGELFF.

The chain employs TRBV4-1 and TRBJ1-5; D is uncertain. The CDR3 runs 16 residues. V was clipped by 1 base and J by 0 bases, with 10 bases between them. Germline CDR1 MGHRA, CDR2 YSYEKL. The CDR3 here is CASSQVERVSNQPQHF. DNA for the CDR3: TGCGCCAGCAGCCAAGTCGAGAGGGTTAGCAATCAGCCCCAGCATTTT.

A remark on this clone: Other DNA sequences of this sample code for an identical CDR3. This chain links TRBV19 with TRBJ1-3, with a possible D match to TRBD1 (5 bases). CDR1 and CDR2 (germline): LNHDA, SQIVND (reference sequence). CDR3 size: 15 residues. Between the trimmed V and J ends, which lost 3 bases and 4 bases, there was a span of 13 bases. The CDR3 DNA follows: TGTGCCAGTAGTATCCAGGGACGTTCGGGAAACACCATATATTTT. Protein: CASSIQGRSGNTIYF.

In this sample, this clone turned up a few times. V is TRBV4-2 and J is TRBJ2-7, with D possibly being TRBD1 (5 bases). Germline V gene data show CDR1 as LGHNA and CDR2 as YNFKEQ. Deletions cut 3 bases from V and 7 bases from J, with 22 bases between. The CDR3 is 16 residues long. The CDR3 reads CASSHSGDSPSWEQYF. CDR3 nucleotides: TGTGCCAGCAGCCACTCAGGTGACAGTCCCTCCTGGGAGCAGTACTTC.

The chain joins TRBV18 to TRBJ2-7; the D gene is possibly TRBD2 (6 bases). Germline V gene lookup returns CDR1 KGHSH and CDR2 LQKENI. V lost 6 bases and J lost 6, with 18 bases in between. The CDR3 covers 14 residues. The DNA for the CDR3 is TGTGCCAGCTCCCCCGGGGACTTCCCTAGCGAGCAGTACTTC. This encodes CASSPGDFPSEQYF.

This CDR3 reads CASGLEGLATDTQYF. In DNA form, the CDR3 reads TGTGCTAGTGGTTTGGAAGGACTAGCGACAGATACGCAGTATTTT. The chain carries TRBV12-5 and TRBJ2-3, with 9 bases identical to TRBD2. The ends lost 1 base at V and 3 bases at J; junction bases unmatched: 2. The CDR3 runs to 15 residues. The V gene's germline CDR1 is LGHNT and CDR2 FRNRAP. The full variable domain, completed using reference TRBV12-5 and TRBJ2-3, is DARVTQTPRHKVTEMGQEVTMRCQPILGHNTVFWYRQTMMQGLELLAYFRNRAPLDDSGMPKDRFSAEMPDATLATLKIQPSEPRDSAVYFCASGLEGLATDTQYFGPGTRLTVL.